This TCR beta chain came from a study of T cells after yellow fever vaccination. General observations from the study: Some clonotypes were seen in both the CD4 and the CD8 compartments. These made up a small share and likely arose from convergent recombination.

This clonotype came up many times. Antigen unknown. Trimming at V came to 3 bases and at J to 4 bases, leaving 9 bases not matched to a gene. CDR3 size: 15 residues. The germline CDR1 and CDR2 sequences are DFQATT and SNEGSKA (reference sequence). Universal primer sites and UMIs were introduced during 5'RACE template-switching synthesis of TCR cDNA. TCRdb called the 5' RACE reads again in MiXCR, with one record for every CDR3 protein. This sample has 140,000 to 150,000 distinct CDR3 sequences; roughly 6.7% occur once, and the top ten carry more than 0.6%. The sequence came from a man younger than 40 who received the YFV17D yellow fever vaccine. The sequencing used CD4+ T cells sorted from PBMCs, collected 10 days after the yellow fever booster vaccination. The V and J genes are TRBV20-1 and TRBJ2-1; 7 bases are shared with TRBD2. This CDR3 is CSASSGGPKYNEQFF. CDR3 nucleotide sequence: TGCAGTGCTAGTTCGGGAGGACCGAAGTACAATGAGCAGTTCTTC.